This T cell receptor beta chain originates from a study of OX40 agonist ivuxolimab in advanced cancers. As for the study in general: Patients' therapy was ivuxolimab, an antibody that acts as an agonist of OX40 (CD134).

Assay used: immunoSEQ multiplex PCR; TCRdb lists only in-frame clones, some missing. The sample holds some 71,000 clones; roughly 89% are singletons and the top ten take 2.8%. This CDR3 region has 17 residues. Germline lookup yields CDR1 LGHNA and CDR2 YSLEER. After removal of 2 bases from V and 2 bases from J, the junction contained 8 bases not matched to a gene. No patient had autoimmune disease or received systemic immunosuppression. Blood was sampled at baseline, cycle 4 day 1, and cycle 7 day 1. Sequencing was performed on CD4+ or CD8+ T cells sorted from blood, taken in a trial of the OX40 agonist ivuxolimab. This chain uses TRBV4-3 with TRBJ2-3; 9 positions agree with TRBD2. The receptor was derived from an adult with an advanced solid tumor such as melanoma, head and neck, liver or kidney cancer. CDR3 coding DNA: TGCGCCAGCAGCCAAATGATGGTAGCGGGGGACACAGATACGCAGTATTTT. Translation gives CASSQMMVAGDTDTQYF.